The clone carrying this T cell receptor beta chain was picked up a small number of times. This sample was included in a study of shared clonotypes between healthy human individuals. The protocol was immunoSEQ multiplex PCR, while the TCRdb copy is restricted to in-frame clones and leaves out a portion. The repertoire has under 1,100,000 clones, 60% to 80% of them found once; the top ten carry about 1.5%. Trimming shortened V by 3 bases and J by 4 bases, and 12 bases separated the two germline ends. CDR3 length: 14 residues. Germline-derived CDR1 and CDR2 are SGHTA and FQGNSA. This sequence was found in a man aged 18-30 years in good health. The chain combines TRBV7-2 with TRBJ1-1, with TRBD1 as a possible D gene (6 bases). Sequencing was carried out using memory CD4+ T cells sorted from blood. This sample's subset: CD45RA-negative fraction. The CDR3 DNA follows: TGTGCCAGCAGCTTCAGGGGTTCTAGCACTGAAGCTTTCTTT. Its translation is CASSFRGSSTEAFF.